The present entry profiles one T cell receptor beta chain with its context. This sample stems from a study of OX40 agonist ivuxolimab in advanced cancers. Germline values: CDR1 MDHEN, CDR2 SYDVKM. Trimming took 1 base from V and 2 from J; bases not matched to a gene: 7. CDR3 length equals 16 residues. Here immunoSEQ multiplex PCR was the method, and the copy in TCRdb shows in-frame clones only, minus some. The repertoire consists of fewer than 130,000 clones, with approximately 90% occurring once and the leading ten covering about 0.3%. Material: CD4+ or CD8+ T cells sorted from blood, obtained in a trial of the OX40 agonist ivuxolimab. This receptor was obtained from an adult with an advanced solid tumor such as melanoma, head and neck, liver or kidney cancer. The chain links TRBV28 to TRBJ2-7, with 8 bases fitting TRBD2. CDR3 loop: CASSLSTAGGPYEQYF. CDR3 bases: TGTGCCAGCAGTTTATCGACCGCGGGAGGCCCCTACGAGCAGTACTTC.